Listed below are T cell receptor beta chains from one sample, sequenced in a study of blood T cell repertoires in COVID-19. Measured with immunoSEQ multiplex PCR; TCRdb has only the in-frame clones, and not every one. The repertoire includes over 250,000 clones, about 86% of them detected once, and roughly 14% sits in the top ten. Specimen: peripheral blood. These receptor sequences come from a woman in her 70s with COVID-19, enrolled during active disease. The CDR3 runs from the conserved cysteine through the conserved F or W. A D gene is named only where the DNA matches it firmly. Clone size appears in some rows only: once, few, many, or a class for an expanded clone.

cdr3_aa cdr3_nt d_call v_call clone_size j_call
CASTLQGKGEKLFF TGTGCCAGCACCCTACAGGGGAAGGGGGAAAAACTGTTTTTT TRBD1 TRBV28 NA TRBJ1-4
CASSFAPGGQGEAFF TGTGCCAGCAGCTTCGCCCCCGGGGGGCAAGGTGAAGCTTTCTTT NA TRBV7-2 few TRBJ1-1
CASSRYEQYF TGTGCCAGCAGCCGCTACGAGCAGTACTTC NA TRBV28 few TRBJ2-7
CASSRQGNTEAFF TGTGCCAGCAGCCGACAGGGAAACACTGAAGCTTTCTTT TRBD1 TRBV14 NA TRBJ1-1
CASSQGGLYTDTQYF TGTGCCAGCAGCCAAGGGGGACTGTACACAGATACGCAGTATTTT NA TRBV4-2 NA TRBJ2-3
CASSTGQGTGEQYF TGTGCCAGCAGCACGGGACAGGGTACGGGGGAGCAGTACTTC TRBD1 TRBV9 NA TRBJ2-7
CASSLIGGRGGPDTQYF TGTGCCAGCAGCTTAATCGGCGGGCGGGGAGGACCAGATACGCAGTATTTT NA TRBV7-3 NA TRBJ2-3
CASYRGFTNEKLFF TGTGCCAGCTACAGGGGGTTCACTAATGAAAAACTGTTTTTT TRBD1 TRBV6-5 few TRBJ1-4
CATSPRAGSIFSYEQYF TGTGCCACCAGCCCGAGGGCAGGATCCATCTTCTCCTACGAGCAGTACTTC NA TRBV15 NA TRBJ2-7
CASSTSGGAGELFF TGCGCCAGCTCCACTAGCGGGGGGGCCGGGGAGCTGTTTTTT TRBD2 TRBV5-1 NA TRBJ2-2
CASSKEGDSLIAKNIQYF TGTGCCAGCAGCAAAGAGGGGGACAGCCTTATAGCCAAAAACATTCAGTACTTC NA TRBV21-1 NA TRBJ2-4
CASSPGQDPRGYTF TGCGCCAGCAGCCCGGGACAGGACCCCAGGGGCTACACCTTC TRBD1 TRBV4-1 NA TRBJ1-2
CASSSGTSAETQYF TGTGCCAGCAGTTCCGGGACTAGCGCGGAGACCCAGTACTTC TRBD2 TRBV5-4 once TRBJ2-5
CASFTGGGSYNSPLHF TGTGCCAGCTTTACAGGGGGCGGATCCTATAATTCACCCCTCCACTTT TRBD1 TRBV28 once TRBJ1-6
CAWSVVAGEQPQHF TGTGCCTGGAGTGTAGTTGCGGGGGAGCAGCCCCAGCATTTT NA TRBV30 NA TRBJ1-5
CAWKLAPDYNEQFF TGTGCCTGGAAACTAGCGCCAGACTACAATGAGCAGTTCTTC TRBD2 TRBV30 NA TRBJ2-1
CASSLRGYYEQYF TGTGCCAGCAGCTTGCGGGGGTACTACGAGCAGTACTTC NA TRBV5-8 NA TRBJ2-7
CASSPLSSYNSPLHF TGTGCCAGCAGCCCCCTTAGCTCCTATAATTCACCCCTCCACTTT NA TRBV6-5 NA TRBJ1-6
CATRGQGPAAGNEQFF TGTGCCACCAGGGGACAGGGGCCGGCAGCTGGGAATGAGCAGTTCTTC TRBD1 TRBV24-1 NA TRBJ2-1
CASSPWTGGINEQFF TGTGCCAGCAGTCCATGGACAGGGGGTATCAATGAGCAGTTCTTC TRBD1 TRBV2 NA TRBJ2-1